This T cell receptor (beta chain) was recorded in a study of shared clonotypes between healthy human individuals. Study-wide results and caveats: Naive subsets, compared against memory subsets, generally had larger estimated richness values.

The naive CD8 population came from CD45RO-negative cells selected for CCR7, without terminally differentiated effector memory CD45RA+ cells. Notes on this clone: Antigen unknown.

Replicate PCRs run on sorted subsets employed approximately 0.2 ug DNA, approximately 30,000 T cell genomes. Method: immunoSEQ multiplex PCR; TCRdb's copy keeps in-frame clones and lacks some. The table lists roughly 2,000,000 clones, around 93% of them singletons. This TCR was sampled from a man younger than 35 in good health. Some clones in this sample may be carry-over from other donors' samples. Material: naive CD8+ T cells from PBMCs.

The chain's CDR3 is CASSLSGGAGGLHNEQFF. DNA of the CDR3: TGTGCCAGCAGCTTATCAGGCGGAGCGGGAGGTCTCCACAATGAGCAGTTCTTC. The chain joins TRBV11-2 to TRBJ2-1, with 9 bases aligning to TRBD2. This CDR3 contains 18 residues. The germline CDR1 and CDR2 sequences are SGHAT and FQNNGV. With 2 bases clipped from V and 5 bases from J, the junction kept 13 bases outside the gene matches.